The 24 T cell receptor beta chains presented below share a single source sample, sequenced in a study of post-analysis software for immune sequencing data. Study-level points and caveats: About 5 TRBV segments occurring more often in patients than controls included TRBV5-6, TRBV5-1 and TRBV20-1.

Incorporated into the TCR beta cDNA libraries were unique molecular identifiers, which served to reduce PCR and sequencing biases. TCRdb used MiXCR to reprocess the PCR reads, holding one entry per CDR3 protein. Among around 200,000 distinct CDR3 sequences listed, approximately 30% were seen once. Antigens of these TCRs are unknown. The sample consisted of blood. These TCRs come from a girl under 18 with multiple sclerosis.

This clonotype appeared many times. V usage is TRBV28 and J usage is TRBJ1-2, with 10 bases fitting TRBD1. The length of the CDR3 is 14 residues. V shed 6 bases, J shed 2 bases, and the junction held 3 bases outside the gene matches. The germline CDR1 and CDR2 sequences are MDHEN and SYDVKM. This chain's CDR3 is CASSPGQGNYGYTF. The CDR3 nucleotides read TGTGCCAGCAGCCCGGGACAGGGGAACTATGGCTACACCTTC.

The V call is TRBV7-8, the J call TRBJ2-7; 8 nucleotides line up with TRBD1. V lost 5 bases and J lost 3; bases outside the gene matches: 12. Per germline, CDR1 SGHVS and CDR2 FQNEAQ. The CDR3 runs to 16 residues. CDR3 DNA: TGTGCCAGCAGCGCCCCAGGGGGCGCGGTGGTCTACGAGCAGTACTTC. Its protein product is CASSAPGGAVVYEQYF.

Comments on this clonotype: This may be a read error, as it is one base from a much larger clone. The rearrangement uses TRBV7-2 and TRBJ2-4, with 7 nucleotides matching TRBD1. The DNA end is more similar to TRBJ2-7, so the J call may be wrong. The germline gives CDR1 SGHTA, CDR2 FQGNSA. The CDR3 contains 15 residues. The DNA of the CDR3 is TGTGCCAGCAGCTTATCCACAGGGGCCCTTGGCGAGCAGTACTTC. This sequence encodes CASSLSTGALGEQYF.

The J gene is TRBJ1-2, the V gene TRBV28, with 7 positions matching TRBD1. Losses at the gene ends were 6 bases for V and 9 bases for J; bases not matched to a gene: 13. This CDR3 contains 14 residues. Germline V CDR1 and CDR2: MDHEN, SYDVKM. As DNA, the CDR3 is TGTGCCAGCAGCGCAACCCCGACAGGGCGTCGCTACACCTTC. Translating it yields CASSATPTGRRYTF.

This chain connects TRBV20-1 to TRBJ2-6; no definite D call. Germline CDR1 reads DFQATT; CDR2 reads SNEGSKA (reference sequence). V was pared by 6 bases and J by 2 bases, with 14 bases between. The CDR3 has 15 residues. CDR3 amino acids: CSAPAQVTGANVLTF. In DNA, the CDR3 is TGCAGTGCACCCGCCCAGGTGACTGGGGCCAACGTCCTGACTTTC.

About this clonotype itself: This may stem from a read error, because a much larger clone lies one nucleotide away. The chain uses TRBV5-5 and TRBJ2-6, with D tentatively TRBD1 (5 bases). The CDR3 has 16 amino acids. Per the germline V gene, CDR1 is SGHKS and CDR2 is YYEKEE (reference sequence). The CDR3 nucleotides are TGTGCCAGCAGCAGACAAGGGGTCTCTGGGGCCAACGTCCGGACTTTC. Its protein is CASSRQGVSGANVRTF.

As regards this clonotype: A read error may produce the germline difference seen at one junction end. The chain has TRBV7-2 and TRBJ1-2, with D perhaps matching TRBD1 (5 bases). The CDR3 runs to 14 residues. CDR1 and CDR2 (germline): SGHTA, FQGNSA. DNA for the CDR3: TGTGCCAGCAGCTTACCGGGCCGGGACTATGACTACACCTTC. It translates to CASSLPGRDYDYTF.

The sample holds many counts of this clonotype. V gene TRBV28 combines with J gene TRBJ2-5; 7 bases are a match to TRBD1. The germline gives CDR1 MDHEN, CDR2 SYDVKM. After removal of 6 bases from V and 11 bases from J, the junction contained 6 bases not matched to a gene. The length of the CDR3 is 11 residues. The CDR3 reads CASSDGTEQYF. The CDR3 bases are TGTGCCAGCAGCGACGGGACAGAGCAGTACTTC.

At least ten counts were recorded for this clonotype. This rearrangement joins TRBV29-1 to TRBJ2-1; the match to TRBD2 covers 10 bases. The CDR3 is 13 residues long. Looked up from germline, CDR1 is SQVTM and CDR2 is ANQGSEA. Trimming at V came to 7 bases and at J to 3 bases, leaving 3 bases not matched to a gene. CDR3 bases: TGCAGCGATACTAGCGGGAACTACAATGAGCAGTTCTTC. Its protein is CSDTSGNYNEQFF.

The sample holds a few counts of this clonotype. This chain uses TRBV20-1 with TRBJ2-3; 7 bases match TRBD1. The germline CDR1 and CDR2 sequences are DFQATT and SNEGSKA (reference sequence). This CDR3 is 15 amino acids long. V trimming: 5 bases; J trimming: 4 bases; junction bases outside the gene matches: 12. The CDR3 DNA is TGCAGTGCTCGGTCGACAGGGTTTTGCGCAGATACGCAGTATTTT. Its translation is CSARSTGFCADTQYF.

A word on this clonotype: A read error may explain this, as a much larger clone is one base away. V gene TRBV29-1 combines with J gene TRBJ2-1; D may be TRBD1 (5 bases). Trimming removed 5 bases at V and 8 bases at J, with 16 bases between. Germline V gene lookup returns CDR1 SQVTM and CDR2 ANQGSEA. This CDR3 comprises 13 residues. The CDR3 reads CSVRTLLFHEQFF. The CDR3, as DNA: TGCAGCGTTAGGACACTCCTTTTCCATGAGCAGTTCTTC.

This clonotype has more than one count but fewer than ten. V and J are TRBV7-9 and TRBJ1-5, with TRBD1 as a possible D gene (6 bases). CDR3 length: 13 amino acids. Germline CDR1 and CDR2: SEHNR and FQNEAQ (reference sequence). V lost 1 base to trimming and J lost 9 bases, with 10 bases between them. The CDR3 nucleotides read TGTGCCAGCAGCTTAGGGGGGCCGGGGCCCCAGCATTTT. This translates into CASSLGGPGPQHF.

The chain combines TRBV30 with TRBJ1-1; TRBD1 is a possible D gene (5 bases). CDR1 and CDR2 from the germline V gene are GTSNPN and SVGIG (reference sequence). V gave up 5 bases and J gave up 1 base, with 11 bases separating them. The CDR3 contains 13 residues. Here the CDR3 reads CAWARGWNTEAFF. In DNA form, the CDR3 reads TGTGCCTGGGCGCGGGGGTGGAACACTGAAGCTTTCTTT.

About this clonotype: A single base separates this from a much larger clone, so it may be a read error. The chain carries TRBV6-5 and TRBJ1-4, with unresolved D. Germline-derived CDR1 and CDR2 are MNHEY and SVGAGI. This CDR3 is built from 14 residues. This CDR3 is CASCYGDRGEKLFF. The CDR3 nucleotides read TGTGCCAGCTGTTACGGGGATCGCGGGGAAAAACTGTTTTTT.

In this sample, this clonotype turned up a few times. The gene calls are TRBV18 and TRBJ1-5, with a tentative D call TRBD1 (6 bases). V lost 2 bases and J lost 0, with 11 bases in between. The CDR3 loop spans 16 amino acids. CDR1 is KGHSH, CDR2 LQKENI, per germline. DNA of the CDR3: TGTGCCAGCTCACCAGGGACACCCGATAGCAATCAGCCCCAGCATTTT. It encodes CASSPGTPDSNQPQHF.

Many counts were recorded for this clonotype. The chain employs TRBV5-1 and TRBJ2-1, with TRBD1 as a possible D gene (7 bases). The V end lost 5 bases, the J end lost 9 bases, and 12 bases lay between the germline ends. CDR3 length equals 12 residues. From germline, CDR1 is SGHRS and CDR2 YFSETQ. CDR3 in DNA: TGCGCCAGCAGGGTGGAGGGGGCTGAGCAGTTCTTC. It codes for CASRVEGAEQFF.

This clonotype was seen more than once but under ten times. A single base separates this from a much larger clone, so it may be a read error. The rearrangement joins TRBV20-1 to TRBJ2-5, with D possibly being TRBD1 (7 bases). Judging by the DNA end, TRBJ2-7 fits better; the J call may be wrong. The CDR3 extends over 13 amino acids. CDR1 is DFQATT and CDR2 is SNEGSKA in the germline V gene (reference sequence). For the CDR3, the DNA is TGCAGTGCTAGCCCCAGGGGGAGGTGCGAGCAGTACTTC. Translating it yields CSASPRGRCEQYF.

There are a few counts of this clonotype. The chain has TRBV29-1 and TRBJ1-5, with D unclear. V lost 6 bases and J 2 bases, leaving 17 bases between the germline ends. The germline V gene has CDR1 SQVTM and CDR2 ANQGSEA. The length of the CDR3 is 15 residues. CDR3 region: CSVGDGVLGNQPQHF. The CDR3 nucleotides are TGCAGCGTCGGTGACGGGGTCCTTGGCAATCAGCCCCAGCATTTT.

The chain joins TRBV14 to TRBJ1-2; no clear D gene. CDR3 length: 17 residues. V lost 3 bases, J lost 1 base, and 18 bases lay in between. Germline loops: CDR1 SGHDN, CDR2 FVKESK. The DNA for the CDR3 is TGTGCCAGCAGCCAGGGCCAGTCGGGAGGAAATAACTATGGCTACACCTTC. It codes for CASSQGQSGGNNYGYTF.

This clonotype was recorded a few times. The CDR3, as DNA: TGCAGCGTTGACCCCCAGGGGGCACGAAACACCATATATTTT. Translating it yields CSVDPQGARNTIYF. The chain links TRBV29-1 to TRBJ1-3, with 8 bases aligning to TRBD1. This CDR3 has 14 residues. Trimming took 3 bases from V and 5 from J; bases not matched to a gene: 6. From germline, CDR1 is SQVTM and CDR2 ANQGSEA.

This rearrangement joins TRBV3-1 to TRBJ2-5; perhaps TRBD2 as D (6 bases). CDR1 and CDR2 (germline): LGHDT, YNNKEL (reference sequence). The CDR3 covers 14 residues. V shed 1 base and J shed 3 bases, with 9 bases lying between them. The CDR3, as DNA: TGTGCCAGCAGCCAAGTGGGACTTAAAGAGACCCAGTACTTC. Translated, it gives CASSQVGLKETQYF.

Ten or more counts support this clonotype. The chain couples TRBV7-9 to TRBJ1-2; no clear D gene. In germline, CDR1 is SEHNR, CDR2 FQNEAQ (reference sequence). Trimming removed 1 base from V and 3 bases from J, with 12 bases in between. This CDR3 comprises 15 residues. The CDR3 DNA sequence: TGTGCCAGCAGCTTAGGTGGTGCGTTGGACTATGGCTACACCTTC. Its protein product is CASSLGGALDYGYTF.

Note on this clonotype: With a much larger clone just one base away, this may be a read error. The chain uses TRBV4-1 and TRBJ2-5, with D perhaps TRBD2 (5 bases). The J call may be wrong; the DNA end is better matched by TRBJ2-7. The CDR3 spans 13 residues. Germline CDR1 MGHRA, CDR2 YSYEKL. The CDR3 loop reads CASSLGEGCEQYF. For the CDR3, the DNA is TGCGCCAGCAGCCTCGGCGAGGGTTGCGAGCAGTACTTC.

This clonotype was detected many times. The chain links TRBV12-5 to TRBJ2-3; 7 nucleotides match TRBD1. This CDR3 is 15 amino acids long. The junction had 10 bases not matched to a gene; V was cut back by 4 bases and J by 6 bases. Germline values: CDR1 LGHNT, CDR2 FRNRAP. The CDR3 bases are TGTGCTAGTGGTTCCACAGGGGTTATAGGCGATACGCAGTATTTT. Translated, it gives CASGSTGVIGDTQYF.